This is a list of T cell receptor beta chains from one sample in a study of blood T cell repertoires in COVID-19. Measured with immunoSEQ multiplex PCR; TCRdb has only the in-frame clones, and not every one. The sample contains a few hundred thousand clones, about 88% of which appear only once. Sequenced: PBMCs or T cells enriched from blood (not recorded which). The receptors were gathered from an older woman in a cohort exposed to, infected with or recovered from COVID-19 (not recorded which). CDR3s include the opening cysteine and the closing phenylalanine or tryptophan. A D gene is named only where the DNA matches it firmly. Only part of the rows carry a size: once, few, many, or a class if the clone is expanded.

TRBV2,TRBJ1-2,TRBD1,.,CASRDPRQGHLNYGYTF,TGTGCCAGCAGAGACCCACGACAGGGACACCTGAACTATGGCTACACCTTC
TRBV5-1,TRBJ2-3,TRBD2,.,CASSSGTSGRAIDTQYF,TGCGCCAGCAGCTCGGGGACTAGCGGGAGGGCCATAGATACGCAGTATTTT
TRBV10-3,TRBJ2-5,.,.,CAIRATGETQYF,TGTGCCATCAGGGCCACCGGGGAGACCCAGTACTTC
TRBV3-1/TRBV3-2,TRBJ1-2,.,.,CASSQANNYGYTF,TGTGCCAGCAGCCAAGCCAATAACTATGGCTACACCTTC
TRBV6-5,TRBJ2-1,TRBD1,.,CASSRGPYNEQFF,TGTGCCAGCAGCAGGGGGCCCTACAATGAGCAGTTCTTC
TRBV5-4,TRBJ1-2,TRBD1,.,CASSLRTGVIVSEGYTF,TGTGCCAGCAGCTTGAGGACAGGGGTAATCGTTTCGGAGGGCTACACCTTC
TRBV7-5,TRBJ1-1,.,.,CARSPSTGGKNTEAFF,TGTGCCAGAAGCCCGTCAACAGGGGGGAAGAACACTGAAGCTTTCTTT
TRBV19,TRBJ1-2,.,.,CASTPGDRVRSGYTF,TGTGCCAGTACCCCAGGGGATCGAGTGCGGAGTGGCTACACCTTC
TRBV24-1,TRBJ2-1,TRBD1,.,CATSDWTGGGYNEQFF,TGTGCCACCAGTGATTGGACAGGGGGAGGGTACAATGAGCAGTTCTTC
TRBV2,TRBJ2-5,TRBD2,.,CASSGASGGRETQYF,TGTGCCAGCAGTGGCGCTAGCGGCGGCCGGGAGACCCAGTACTTC
TRBV19,TRBJ1-5,.,.,CASSRTRYSNQPQHF,TGTGCCAGTAGCCGGACACGCTATAGCAATCAGCCCCAGCATTTT
TRBV5-1,TRBJ1-2,TRBD1,.,CASSKETGGYGYTF,TGCGCCAGCAGCAAAGAAACAGGGGGCTATGGCTACACCTTC
TRBV4-1,TRBJ2-7,TRBD2,once,CASSQADLLAGGYEQYF,TGCGCCAGCAGCCAAGCAGATTTACTAGCGGGAGGGTACGAGCAGTACTTC
TRBV28,TRBJ2-2,.,.,CASSTPGRGNTGELFF,TGTGCCAGCAGCACACCCGGTCGAGGGAACACCGGGGAGCTGTTTTTT
TRBV4-2,TRBJ1-5,.,.,CASSSLDRGIDQPQHF,TGTGCCAGCAGCAGCTTAGACCGGGGGATTGATCAGCCCCAGCATTTT
TRBV28,TRBJ1-5,TRBD1,.,CASSLGQGAYQPQHF,TGTGCCAGCAGTCTAGGACAGGGCGCGTATCAGCCCCAGCATTTT
TRBV27,TRBJ2-7,TRBD1,.,CASSFQRTGRYEQYF,TGTGCCAGCAGTTTTCAACGGACAGGGCGGTACGAGCAGTACTTC
TRBV6-1,TRBJ2-7,TRBD2,.,CASSDPSGSEKQYF,TGTGCCAGCAGTGACCCTAGCGGGAGTGAGAAGCAGTACTTC
TRBV7-9,TRBJ2-7,TRBD2,.,CASSSLSGSGYEQYF,TGTGCCAGCAGCTCCCTTAGCGGGAGTGGATACGAGCAGTACTTC
TRBV9,TRBJ1-6,TRBD1,.,CASSVAPGQGGDNSPLHF,TGTGCCAGCAGCGTAGCCCCCGGGCAGGGGGGAGATAATTCACCCCTCCACTTT
TRBV18,TRBJ2-5,.,.,CASSPRAGEETQYF,TGTGCCAGCTCACCACGGGCGGGCGAAGAGACCCAGTACTTC
TRBV27,TRBJ2-6,TRBD1,once,CASSPLTGKSGANVLTF,TGTGCCAGCAGTCCACTGACAGGGAAGTCTGGGGCCAACGTCCTGACTTTC
TRBV5-1,TRBJ1-4,TRBD1,.,CASSLGQGITNEKLFF,TGCGCCAGCAGCTTGGGACAGGGGATCACTAATGAAAAACTGTTTTTT
TRBV10-1,TRBJ2-4,TRBD1,.,CASSEGTGGIRKNIQYF,TGCGCCAGCAGTGAGGGGACAGGGGGGATCAGGAAAAACATTCAGTACTTC
TRBV29-1,TRBJ1-2,.,.,CSVGTGRGYTF,TGCAGCGTTGGTACAGGACGTGGCTACACCTTC
TRBV28,TRBJ2-2,TRBD2,.,CASSSETSGTNTGELFF,TGTGCCAGCAGTTCAGAGACTAGCGGGACGAACACCGGGGAGCTGTTTTTT
TRBV6-2/TRBV6-3,TRBJ2-7,TRBD2,.,CASSYGGLAGSRQYF,TGTGCCAGCAGTTACGGGGGACTAGCGGGATCTCGGCAGTACTTC
TRBV10-3,TRBJ1-1,.,.,CAISPGMNTEAFF,TGTGCCATCAGCCCTGGCATGAACACTGAAGCTTTCTTT
TRBV18,TRBJ2-5,TRBD2,once,CASSPSGLAGGQETQYF,TGTGCCAGCTCACCATCGGGACTAGCGGGAGGTCAAGAGACCCAGTACTTC
TRBV19,TRBJ1-2,.,.,CASSMAVGQLSYGYTF,TGTGCCAGTAGTATGGCTGTCGGACAGCTAAGCTATGGCTACACCTTC
TRBV28,TRBJ2-3,.,.,CASSHRERFPDTQYF,TGTGCCAGCAGTCATCGGGAGAGGTTCCCAGATACGCAGTATTTT
TRBV15,TRBJ2-3,.,.,CATSSDRLKADTQYF,TGTGCCACCAGCAGCGACAGGTTGAAGGCTGATACGCAGTATTTT
TRBV6-5,TRBJ2-2,.,.,CASRPRISAGELFF,TGTGCCAGCAGGCCGAGAATTAGCGCCGGGGAGCTGTTTTTT
TRBV10-3,TRBJ2-3,TRBD2,once,CAISEDGTSGLSSTDTQYF,TGTGCCATCAGTGAGGACGGGACTAGCGGACTGTCTAGCACAGATACGCAGTATTTT
TRBV13,TRBJ2-7,TRBD1,.,CASSRDRALEQYF,TGTGCCAGCAGCCGGGACAGGGCGCTCGAGCAGTACTTC
TRBV5-4,TRBJ2-2,TRBD1,.,CASRGPGQGNTGELFF,TGTGCCAGCAGGGGACCGGGACAGGGTAACACCGGGGAGCTGTTTTTT
TRBV10-3,TRBJ2-2,TRBD1,once,CAISIGTANTGELFF,TGTGCCATCAGTATAGGGACAGCGAACACCGGGGAGCTGTTTTTT
TRBV19,TRBJ1-1,TRBD1,.,CASSDRVTEAFF,TGTGCCAGTAGTGACAGGGTCACTGAAGCTTTCTTT
TRBV6-5,TRBJ1-6,TRBD1,.,CASSYSRGQSNSPLHF,TGTGCCAGCAGTTACTCGAGGGGACAGTCGAACTCACCCCTCCACTTT
TRBV28,TRBJ2-2,.,.,CASSFVQLVTGELFF,TGTGCCAGCAGTTTCGTACAACTAGTCACCGGGGAGCTGTTTTTT
TRBV28,TRBJ1-1,TRBD1,.,CASSPLGQGDTEAFF,TGTGCCAGCAGTCCATTGGGACAGGGGGACACTGAAGCTTTCTTT
TRBV7-6,TRBJ2-3,.,once,CASSFQGGSPADTQYF,TGTGCCAGCAGCTTTCAGGGGGGAAGCCCGGCAGATACGCAGTATTTT
TRBV29-1,TRBJ2-7,TRBD1,.,CSVAGQRYEQYF,TGCAGCGTTGCGGGACAGCGCTACGAGCAGTACTTC
TRBV5-6,TRBJ1-2,TRBD1,.,CASSGLDRADGYTF,TGTGCCAGCAGCGGACTTGACAGGGCTGATGGCTACACCTTC
TRBV10-1,TRBJ2-5,TRBD1,.,CASSGTGSLETQYF,TGCGCCAGCAGCGGGACAGGCTCTCTGGAGACCCAGTACTTC
TRBV5-1,TRBJ1-2,.,.,CASSFARAGYGYTF,TGCGCCAGCAGCTTCGCCAGGGCAGGGTATGGCTACACCTTC
TRBV4-1,TRBJ2-3,.,.,CASSQEGRQASTDTQYF,TGCGCCAGCAGCCAAGAAGGAAGGCAGGCGAGCACAGATACGCAGTATTTT
TRBV30,TRBJ2-2,TRBD1,few,CAWSVQGATGELFF,TGTGCCTGGAGTGTACAGGGGGCCACCGGGGAGCTGTTTTTT
TRBV27,TRBJ1-1,.,.,CASSLSLLAMNTEAFF,TGTGCCAGCAGTTTATCCCTTTTGGCAATGAACACTGAAGCTTTCTTT
TRBV28,TRBJ1-2,.,.,CASSLGSRGYTF,TGTGCCAGCAGTTTGGGCAGTAGAGGCTACACCTTC
TRBV5-4,TRBJ2-1,TRBD2,.,CASSQTSGRSNEQFF,TGTGCCAGCAGCCAAACTAGCGGGAGGAGCAATGAGCAGTTCTTC